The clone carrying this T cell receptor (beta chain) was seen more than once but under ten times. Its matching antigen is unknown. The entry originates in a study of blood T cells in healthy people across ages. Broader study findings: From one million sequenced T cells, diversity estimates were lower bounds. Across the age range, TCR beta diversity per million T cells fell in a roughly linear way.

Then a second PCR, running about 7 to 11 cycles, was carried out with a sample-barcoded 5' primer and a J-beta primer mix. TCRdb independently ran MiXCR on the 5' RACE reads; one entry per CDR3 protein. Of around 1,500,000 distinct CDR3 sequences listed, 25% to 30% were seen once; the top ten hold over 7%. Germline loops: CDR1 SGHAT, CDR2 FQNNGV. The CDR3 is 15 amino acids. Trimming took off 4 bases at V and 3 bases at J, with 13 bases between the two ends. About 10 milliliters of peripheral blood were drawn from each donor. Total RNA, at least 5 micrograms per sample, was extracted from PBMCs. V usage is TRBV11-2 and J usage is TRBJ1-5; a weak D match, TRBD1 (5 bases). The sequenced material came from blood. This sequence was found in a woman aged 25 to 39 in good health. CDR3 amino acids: CASSSNGGSNQPQHF. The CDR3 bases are TGTGCCAGCAGCTCAAACGGGGGGTCCAATCAGCCCCAGCATTTT.